Listed below are T cell receptor beta chains from one sample, sequenced in a study of blood T cells in healthy people across ages. TCRdb itself ran the 5' RACE reads through MiXCR, one entry per CDR3 protein. The sample holds around 710,000 distinct CDR3 sequences; 43% are singletons and the top ten take approximately 22%. The sequenced material came from blood. Receptor source: a woman aged 55-69 years in good health. Both conserved end residues are part of each CDR3.

cdr3_aa | v_call | cdr3_length
CASSIGLAGGNEQFF | TRBV6-2/TRBV6-3 | 15
CASSQDFRATHYGYTF | TRBV3-1 | 16
CASSLQQETEAFF | TRBV12-3/TRBV12-4 | 13
CASSHPGLAGSSYEQYF | TRBV16 | 17
CASSHDLRFSYEQYF | TRBV3-1 | 15
CSGGVLTDTQYF | TRBV29-1 | 12
CSARGQNSNQPQHF | TRBV20-1 | 14
CSALTAMNTEAFF | TRBV20-1 | 13
CACSYSDSGAGEQYF | TRBV6-2/TRBV6-3 | 15
CSASDGRPYQPQHF | TRBV20-1 | 14
CASSESGGTSTQYF | TRBV2 | 14
CSARAPRRDYGYTF | TRBV20-1 | 14
CSARDRGYSNQPQHF | TRBV20-1 | 15
CATSEAGSYNEQYF | TRBV24-1 | 14
CASSETSTADTQYF | TRBV9 | 14
CASSTGQGSLYGYTF | TRBV7-2 | 15
CASSLGQGAVNYGYTF | TRBV13 | 16
CASSHRTGRKTQYF | TRBV5-8 | 14
CSVTGGPQETQYF | TRBV29-1 | 13
CASSVATATGGLIDTQYF | TRBV9 | 18
CASSSDPATNEKLFF | TRBV6-5 | 15
CSARGTGSFYEQYF | TRBV29-1 | 14
CASSLGQVTSYEQYF | TRBV7-9 | 15
CASSFGAPYEQYF | TRBV27 | 13
CASSKQGVWIEQYF | TRBV27 | 14
CASSPGAVKETQYF | TRBV18 | 14
CSARPSSLAGEKQFF | TRBV20-1 | 15
CASGPRMGETQYF | TRBV7-2 | 13
CASSLARRTEQYF | TRBV12-3/TRBV12-4 | 13
CASSRGGAGIRSYNEQFF | TRBV5-1 | 18
CASSHDRPNSPLHF | TRBV3-1 | 14
CASSSTQGLYNEQFF | TRBV5-1 | 15
CASMSGYEQYF | TRBV2 | 11
CASSLAIDRNSPLHF | TRBV27 | 15
CSARDTTKPNEKLFF | TRBV20-1 | 15
CASSPTRTNEQFF | TRBV11-3 | 13
CSARMRTVNTEAFF | TRBV20-1 | 14
CASSQATTSGGYNEQFF | TRBV4-2 | 17
CSVGDREAEQYF | TRBV29-1 | 12
CASSGHRGVSGYTF | TRBV9 | 14
CASSLHSNPGELFF | TRBV3-1 | 14
CSARDPAGSGELFF | TRBV20-1 | 14
CSASPTGVRNQPQHF | TRBV20-1 | 15
CASKRDPYSNQPQHF | TRBV5-1 | 15
CASSPTTGGVGYTF | TRBV9 | 14
CSARVMGQGTQETQYF | TRBV20-1 | 16
CASSLKPGVYEQYF | TRBV27 | 14
CASSPLEAGGELFF | TRBV5-1 | 14
CSATGDYRNEQFF | TRBV20-1 | 13
CASSPLLGYNEQFF | TRBV11-2 | 14
CASSRYNIWATNSYEQYF | TRBV28 | 18
CASSEVGTGNTEAFF | TRBV25-1 | 15
CASRGTELVGFTDTQYF | TRBV28 | 17
CATDPGTGGYEQYF | TRBV3-1 | 14
CASSRGPSGITGETQYF | TRBV9 | 17
CAWSVDRSTGASYYGYTF | TRBV30 | 18
CASSPDFSTDTQYF | TRBV5-6 | 14
CATSRDGTRDSNQPQHF | TRBV15 | 17
CSVPSGGYNEQYF | TRBV29-1 | 13